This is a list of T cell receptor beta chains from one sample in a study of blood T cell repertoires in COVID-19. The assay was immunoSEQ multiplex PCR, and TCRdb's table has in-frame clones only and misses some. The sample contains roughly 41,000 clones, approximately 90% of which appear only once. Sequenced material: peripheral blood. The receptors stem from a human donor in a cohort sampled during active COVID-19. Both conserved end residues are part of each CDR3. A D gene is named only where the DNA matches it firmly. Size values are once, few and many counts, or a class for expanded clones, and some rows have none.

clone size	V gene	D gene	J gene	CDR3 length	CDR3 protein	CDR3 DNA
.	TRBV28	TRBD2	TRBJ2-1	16	CASSFGLAASYNEQFF	TGTGCCAGCAGTTTCGGACTAGCGGCCTCCTACAATGAGCAGTTCTTC
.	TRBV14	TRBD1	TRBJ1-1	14	CASSPDREGTEAFF	TGTGCCAGCAGCCCGGACAGGGAGGGCACTGAAGCTTTCTTT
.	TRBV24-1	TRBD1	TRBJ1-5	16	CATSESPGTGNQPQHF	TGTGCCACCAGTGAATCGCCTGGGACAGGCAATCAGCCCCAGCATTTT
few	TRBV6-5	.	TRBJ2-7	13	CASKLDSYYEQYF	TGTGCCAGCAAACTGGACAGCTACTACGAGCAGTACTTC
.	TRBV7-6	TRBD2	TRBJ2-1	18	CASSGQIGLAGDYNEQFF	TGTGCCAGCAGCGGCCAAATAGGACTAGCGGGGGACTACAATGAGCAGTTCTTC
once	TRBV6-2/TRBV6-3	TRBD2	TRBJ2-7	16	CASSYGVAGGFYEQYF	TGTGCCAGCAGTTACGGAGTAGCGGGAGGGTTCTACGAGCAGTACTTC
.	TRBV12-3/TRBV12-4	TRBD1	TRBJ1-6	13	CASSGTDNSPLHF	TGTGCCAGCAGCGGGACAGACAATTCACCCCTCCACTTT
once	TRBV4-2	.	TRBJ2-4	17	CASSQDSNARAKNIQYF	TGTGCCAGCAGCCAAGATAGTAACGCCCGTGCCAAAAACATTCAGTACTTC
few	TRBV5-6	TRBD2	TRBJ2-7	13	CASSLGRAGEQYF	TGTGCCAGCAGCTTGGGCCGAGCGGGGGAGCAGTACTTC
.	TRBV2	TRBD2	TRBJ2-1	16	CASSGLTSGTYNEQFF	TGTGCCAGCAGTGGTTTGACTAGCGGAACCTACAATGAGCAGTTCTTC
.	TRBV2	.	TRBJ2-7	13	CASTTGTSYEQYF	TGTGCCAGCACTACCGGGACTTCCTACGAGCAGTACTTC
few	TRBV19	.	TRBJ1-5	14	CASSIGGIGQPQHF	TGTGCCAGTAGTATCGGAGGTATCGGTCAGCCCCAGCATTTT
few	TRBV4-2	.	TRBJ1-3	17	CASSQATQTGTGNTIYF	TGTGCCAGCAGCCAAGCCACTCAAACAGGGACAGGAAACACCATATATTTT
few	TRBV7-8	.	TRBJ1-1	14	CASSLGTGNTEAFF	TGTGCCAGCAGCTTGGGGACTGGTAACACTGAAGCTTTCTTT
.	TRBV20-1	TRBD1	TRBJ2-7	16	CSASLRWDRGGREQYF	TGCAGTGCTAGTCTTCGATGGGACAGGGGGGGTCGCGAGCAGTACTTC
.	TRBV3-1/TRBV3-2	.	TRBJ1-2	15	CASSQGREVSYGYTF	TGTGCCAGCAGCCAAGGCAGGGAGGTTTCCTATGGCTACACCTTC
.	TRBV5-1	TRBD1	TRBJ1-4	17	CASSLMGQGVTNEKLFF	TGCGCCAGCAGCTTAATGGGACAGGGAGTGACTAATGAAAAACTGTTTTTT
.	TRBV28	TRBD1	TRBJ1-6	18	CASSLSPPGTDYNSPLHF	TGTGCCAGCAGTTTATCCCCCCCCGGGACAGATTATAATTCACCCCTCCACTTT
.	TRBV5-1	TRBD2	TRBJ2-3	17	CASSLSGLAGEADTQYF	TGCGCCAGCAGCTTGTCCGGGCTAGCGGGAGAGGCAGATACGCAGTATTTT
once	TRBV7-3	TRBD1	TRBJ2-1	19	CASSLIGRQGTRSYNEQFF	TGTGCCAGCAGCTTAATAGGGAGACAGGGTACACGCTCCTACAATGAGCAGTTCTTC
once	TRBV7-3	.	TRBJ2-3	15	CASSQIGKGTDTQYF	TGTGCCAGCAGCCAAATCGGGAAAGGAACAGATACGCAGTATTTT
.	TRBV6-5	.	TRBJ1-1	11	CASHYQGRAFF	TGTGCCAGCCATTACCAGGGAAGGGCTTTCTTT
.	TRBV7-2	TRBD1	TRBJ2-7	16	CASSSIRDRAHYEQYF	TGTGCCAGCAGCTCGATCCGGGACAGGGCACACTACGAGCAGTACTTC
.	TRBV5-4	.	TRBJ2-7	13	CASSLLGSYEQYF	TGTGCCAGCAGCCTCCTCGGCTCCTACGAGCAGTACTTC
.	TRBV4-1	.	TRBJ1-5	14	CASSQGQGNQPQHF	TGCGCCAGCAGCCAAGGACAAGGCAATCAGCCCCAGCATTTT
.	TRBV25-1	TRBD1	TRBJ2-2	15	CASSERTGGTGELFF	TGTGCCAGCAGTGAACGGACAGGGGGCACCGGGGAGCTGTTTTTT
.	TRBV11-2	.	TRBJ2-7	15	CASSSRQSLYYEQYF	TGTGCCAGCAGCTCTAGACAGTCACTCTACTACGAGCAGTACTTC
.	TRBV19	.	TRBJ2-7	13	CASSPTGAGEQYF	TGTGCCAGTAGTCCCACCGGGGCGGGAGAGCAGTACTTC
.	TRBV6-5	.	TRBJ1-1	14	CASSYEATNTEAFF	TGTGCCAGCAGTTACGAGGCGACGAACACTGAAGCTTTCTTT
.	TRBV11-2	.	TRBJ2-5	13	CASSLSMQETQYF	TGTGCCAGCAGCTTATCAATGCAAGAGACCCAGTACTTC
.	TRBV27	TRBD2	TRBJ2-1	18	CASSLSGLAGAVYNEQFF	TGTGCCAGCAGTTTATCGGGTCTAGCGGGCGCGGTTTACAATGAGCAGTTCTTC
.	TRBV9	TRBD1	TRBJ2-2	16	CASRSRTGAATGELFF	TGTGCCAGCAGGTCCAGGACAGGGGCCGCCACCGGGGAGCTGTTTTTT
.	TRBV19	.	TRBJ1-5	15	CASSIDRAGPQPQHF	TGTGCCAGTAGTATAGATAGGGCAGGGCCTCAGCCCCAGCATTTT
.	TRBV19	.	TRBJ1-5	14	CASSTRRDYQPQHF	TGTGCCAGTAGTACCAGACGCGACTATCAGCCCCAGCATTTT
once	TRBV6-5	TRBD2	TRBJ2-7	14	CASRSSGTPVEQYF	TGTGCCAGCAGGTCTAGCGGGACTCCTGTCGAGCAGTACTTC
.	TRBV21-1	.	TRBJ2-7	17	CASSSRDTPSPSWEQYF	TGTGCCAGCAGCTCCCGGGACACTCCTTCCCCCAGCTGGGAGCAGTACTTC
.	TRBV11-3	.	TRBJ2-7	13	CASSPELRYEQYF	TGTGCCAGCAGCCCCGAGTTGCGCTACGAGCAGTACTTC
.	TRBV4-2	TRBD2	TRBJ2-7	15	CASSQETSGSYEQYF	TGTGCCAGCAGCCAAGAAACTAGCGGGAGCTACGAGCAGTACTTC
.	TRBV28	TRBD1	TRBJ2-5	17	CASSLSDGQGAWETQYF	TGTGCCAGCAGTTTATCCGATGGACAGGGAGCATGGGAGACCCAGTACTTC
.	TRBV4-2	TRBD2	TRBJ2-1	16	CASSMRLAAFHNEQFF	TGTGCCAGCAGCATGCGGCTAGCGGCTTTTCACAATGAGCAGTTCTTC
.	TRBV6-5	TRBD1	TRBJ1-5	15	CASRRQGGSNQPQHF	TGTGCCAGCAGGCGACAGGGAGGAAGCAATCAGCCCCAGCATTTT
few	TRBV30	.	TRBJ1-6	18	CAWSAVVGGSSYNSPLHF	TGTGCCTGGAGTGCCGTTGTTGGAGGGAGCTCCTATAATTCACCCCTCCACTTT
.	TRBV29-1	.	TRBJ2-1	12	CSVEDTYNEQFF	TGCAGCGTTGAAGACACATACAATGAGCAGTTCTTC
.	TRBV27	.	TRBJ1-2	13	CASKFGNDYGYTF	TGTGCCAGCAAATTCGGGAACGACTATGGCTACACCTTC
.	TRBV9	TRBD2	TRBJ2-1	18	CASSVSPERAGGYNEQFF	TGTGCCAGCAGCGTATCCCCCGAAAGAGCGGGAGGGTATAATGAGCAGTTCTTC
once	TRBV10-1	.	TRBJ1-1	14	CASSDTGRPTEAFF	TGCGCCAGCAGTGACACGGGAAGACCAACTGAAGCTTTCTTT